This passage covers 7 T cell receptor beta chains from one sample sequenced in a study of Ad26.COV2.S vaccination and SARS-CoV-2 variants. Treatment denoted: over 15 received Ad26.COV2.S at low or high dose, single or two shots; roughly 5 received placebo; per-sample allocation not given. Sample collection was performed on day 63 after the first vaccine or placebo injection. The assay was immunoSEQ multiplex PCR, and TCRdb's table has in-frame clones only and misses some. The sample shows some 460,000 clones, roughly nine tenths of them seen only once. The sample here was peripheral blood, taken in a trial of Ad26.COV2.S vaccine versus placebo. The receptors derive from a person between 18 and 60 years old who received the Ad26.COV2.S COVID-19 vaccine or a placebo.

CDR3 bases: TGTGCCAGCAGCCCAAATGGGGAGACCCAGTACTTC. This gives the protein CASSPNGETQYF. This chain links TRBV9 with TRBJ2-5, with unresolved D. V gave up 4 bases and J gave up 5 bases, with 9 bases separating them. The CDR3 has 12 amino acids. Germline V CDR1 and CDR2: SGDLS, YYNGEE.

CDR3 region: CSAQHSVTDTQYF. CDR3 in DNA: TGCAGCGCCCAACATTCTGTAACAGATACGCAGTATTTT. The chain employs TRBV29-1 and TRBJ2-3; D ambiguous. The CDR3 is 13 amino acids. The germline gives CDR1 SQVTM, CDR2 ANQGSEA. Between the trimmed V and J ends, which lost 7 bases and 3 bases, there was a span of 14 bases.

The chain carries TRBV3-1 (or the pseudogene TRBV3-2) and TRBJ1-6; 7 nucleotides agree with TRBD1. Germline values: CDR1 LGHDT, CDR2 YNNKEL (reference sequence). This CDR3 has 15 amino acids. V shed 5 bases and J 7 bases; nucleotides not matched to a gene: 8. In DNA form, the CDR3 reads TGTGCCAGCAGCAACCGGGACAGAAGGAATTCACCCCTCCACTTT. Residues: CASSNRDRRNSPLHF.

The count of this clone is one. This sequence joins TRBV15 and TRBJ1-1; no firm D call. Germline-derived CDR1 and CDR2 are LNHNV and YYDKDF (reference sequence). The CDR3 contains 13 residues. Trimming removed 6 bases from V and 1 base from J, with 9 bases in between. The CDR3 nucleotides read TGTGCCACCAGGACCTTGCAGAACACTGAAGCTTTCTTT. Translating gives CATRTLQNTEAFF.

The chain links TRBV5-8 to TRBJ2-1, with a tentative D call TRBD2 (5 bases). Trimming shortened V by 7 bases and J by 5 bases, and 13 bases separated the two germline ends. This CDR3 region has 13 residues. Germline loops: CDR1 SGHTS, CDR2 YDEGEE. Written as DNA, the CDR3 is TGTGCCAGCCCGGCGGGTTTTAACAATGAGCAGTTCTTC. Encoded protein: CASPAGFNNEQFF.

The chain combines TRBV2 with TRBJ2-6; D tentatively reads TRBD1 or TRBD2 (5 bases each). CDR3 length equals 17 residues. V lost 5 bases, J lost 0 bases, and 14 bases lay in between. Germline lookup yields CDR1 SNHLY and CDR2 FYNNEI. CDR3 coding DNA: TGTGCCAGCAGTTGGGACCTTGAGGGCTCTGGGGCCAACGTCCTGACTTTC. Its protein product is CASSWDLEGSGANVLTF.

This chain joins TRBV4-3 and TRBJ1-2, with D perhaps matching TRBD1 (5 bases). This CDR3 spans 18 amino acids. Germline loops: CDR1 LGHNA, CDR2 YSLEER. The V gene lost 0 bases and the J gene lost 0 bases, with 17 bases spanning the gap. This CDR3 is CASSQEWGKRISNYGYTF. The DNA for the CDR3 is TGCGCCAGCAGCCAAGAGTGGGGGAAGCGGATTTCTAACTATGGCTACACCTTC.